What follows are 10 T cell receptor beta chains derived from one specimen sequenced in a study of OX40 agonist ivuxolimab in advanced cancers. Sequencing used immunoSEQ multiplex PCR; TCRdb keeps in-frame clones, though not all of them. This table has tens of thousands of clones, roughly 89% appearing once. This material consisted of CD4+ or CD8+ T cells sorted from blood, taken in a trial of the OX40 agonist ivuxolimab. The receptors were gathered from an adult with an advanced solid tumor such as melanoma, head and neck, liver or kidney cancer.

The chain joins TRBV28 to TRBJ2-5; 11 bases map to TRBD1. The germline V gene encodes CDR1 MDHEN and CDR2 SYDVKM. V was pared by 7 bases and J by 6 bases, with 4 bases of the junction left unmatched. The CDR3 covers 13 residues. The CDR3 region has the DNA TGTGCCAGCACTCAGGACAGGGGGCAGACCCAGTACTTC. It yields the protein CASTQDRGQTQYF.

This chain uses TRBV20-1 with TRBJ1-1; D is uncertain. The ends were cut back, 5 bases at V and 4 bases at J, with 8 bases in the middle. The CDR3 consists of 11 residues. From germline, CDR1 is DFQATT and CDR2 SNEGSKA (reference sequence). The CDR3, as DNA: TGCAGTGCTCTCAAGGGCACTGAAGCTTTCTTT. Its translation: CSALKGTEAFF.

J is TRBJ2-3 and V is TRBV6-1, with TRBD2 matching over 9 bases. V was clipped by 2 bases and J by 1 base; unmatched bases: 4. Germline CDR1 MNHNS, CDR2 SASEGT. CDR3 length: 16 amino acids. The DNA of the CDR3 is TGTGCCAGCAGTGAACGGCGGGGGGGCCGCACAGATACGCAGTATTTT. This codes for CASSERRGGRTDTQYF.

This chain connects TRBV21-1 to TRBJ2-3; no check of the table's D call, TRBD1, against the DNA was made. TRBV21-1 is termed a pseudogene. The CDR3 sequence is 16 residues long. The CDR3 spells CASSNDRGPYTDTQYF. Written as DNA, the CDR3 is TGTGCCAGCAGCAACGACAGGGGGCCTTACACAGATACGCAGTATTTT.

The chain recombines TRBV2 with TRBJ2-1, with 7 bases lining up with TRBD1. Trimming at V came to 0 bases and at J to 3 bases, leaving 2 bases not matched to a gene. This CDR3 spans 15 amino acids. Germline-derived CDR1 and CDR2 are SNHLY and FYNNEI. The CDR3 DNA is TGTGCCAGCAGTGAAGCCGGACAGGTCTACAATGAGCAGTTCTTC. Its protein product is CASSEAGQVYNEQFF.

The rearrangement uses TRBV27 and TRBJ2-1, with TRBD1 identical over 8 bases. The CDR3 is 13 residues long. Germline CDR1 and CDR2: MNHEY and SMNVEV (reference sequence). Trimming at V came to 11 bases and at J to 6 bases, leaving 9 bases not matched to a gene. The CDR3 coding sequence is TGTGCCGCAAGCAACACAGGGGGCAATGAGCAGTTCTTC. It yields the protein CAASNTGGNEQFF.

In this sample, this clone turned up once. The chain recombines TRBV7-9 with TRBJ2-7; D is tentatively TRBD1 or TRBD2 (6 bases each). The V end was cut by 1 base, the J end by 5 bases, with 18 bases between. This CDR3 spans 16 amino acids. The germline V gene has CDR1 SEHNR and CDR2 FQNEAQ (reference sequence). CDR3 region: CASSLGGYRGDHEQYF. In nucleotides, the CDR3 is TGTGCCAGCAGCTTAGGAGGTTATAGGGGGGACCACGAGCAGTACTTC.

The genes are TRBV7-2 and TRBJ1-4; weak D call: TRBD1 (5 bases). Germline lookup yields CDR1 SGHTA and CDR2 FQGNSA. V lost 6 bases to trimming and J lost 4 bases, with 15 bases between them. There are 15 residues in the CDR3. CDR3: CASSLLRDGNEKLFF. CDR3 DNA: TGTGCCAGCAGTTTGCTGAGGGACGGTAATGAAAAACTGTTTTTT.

The chain is built from TRBV2 and TRBJ1-3, with D maybe TRBD1 (5 bases). Trimming pared 8 bases from V and 4 bases from J, leaving 12 bases between. Germline V gives CDR1 SNHLY, CDR2 FYNNEI. This CDR3 is built from 13 residues. The CDR3 DNA reads as TGTGCCAGCCGCCGGGACGGCGGAAACACCATATATTTT. Translation gives CASRRDGGNTIYF.

This clone was seen just once. CDR3 bases: TGTGCCAGCAGCTGGGGACTTAGTGGCTACACCTTC. Its translation: CASSWGLSGYTF. This chain links TRBV7-2 with TRBJ1-2, with D perhaps TRBD1 (5 bases). Trimming left V 4 bases short and J 7 bases short, with 10 bases between. Germline V gives CDR1 SGHTA, CDR2 FQGNSA. The CDR3 is 12 amino acids.